These 20 T cell receptor beta chains share one sample of origin, sequenced in a study of regulatory T cells in long-lasting Graves disease. Time point: newly diagnosed GD, antithyroid drugs for less than 3 months. PBMCs were the source of the RNA used for TCR sequencing. Sequencing libraries for TCR beta were prepared with iRepertoire HTBI primers and Arm-PCR of CDR3 regions. TCRdb itself ran the multiplex PCR reads through MiXCR, one entry per CDR3 protein. The repertoire holds approximately 490,000 distinct CDR3 sequences, with 15% to 20% as singletons. These data are also associated with another study on T cells in Graves' hyperthyroidism and ophthalmopathy.

The sample in question was peripheral blood mononuclear cells (PBMCs), obtained at new diagnosis, from a patient treated with antithyroid drugs. The receptors were sampled from a man aged 40-55 years with Graves disease.

This clonotype was seen ten or more times. The chain has TRBV12-3 or TRBV12-4 and TRBJ2-7; D is uncertain. The CDR3 extends over 13 amino acids. V lost 3 bases to trimming and J lost 3 bases, with 9 bases between them. This CDR3 reads CASSLTPSYEQYF. CDR3 bases: TGTGCCAGCAGTTTGACACCGAGCTACGAGCAGTACTTC.

Concerning this clonotype: This may be a read error, as it is one base from a much larger clone. The chain is built from TRBV28 and TRBJ1-2; 8 bases agree with TRBD1. The CDR3 is 14 residues long. Germline V gene sequence: CDR1 MDHEN, CDR2 SYDVKM. Unmatched junction bases numbered 12, after V lost 8 bases and J lost 7 bases. The CDR3: CASLLQGGSCGYTF. CDR3 in DNA: TGTGCCAGCTTACTACAGGGGGGAAGCTGTGGCTACACCTTC.

This clonotype occurred many times. The chain recombines TRBV20-1 with TRBJ2-3, with TRBD2 identical over 8 bases. Germline CDR1 and CDR2: DFQATT and SNEGSKA (reference sequence). The length of the CDR3 is 17 residues. The V segment lost 2 bases and the J segment 2 bases; nucleotides outside the gene matches: 12. The CDR3 DNA is TGCAGTGCTAGAAGACGCGGGGGGCGGGCTACCACAGATACGCAGTATTTT. Protein product: CSARRRGGRATTDTQYF.

This clonotype was picked up many times. The V and J genes are TRBV20-1 and TRBJ2-3; 8 nucleotides agree with TRBD2. CDR3 length: 13 residues. CDR1 DFQATT and CDR2 SNEGSKA come from the germline V gene (reference sequence). V gave up 6 bases and J gave up 2 bases; unmatched junction bases: 4. The CDR3 reads CSAGTSITDTQYF. CDR3 DNA: TGCAGTGCCGGGACTAGTATCACAGATACGCAGTATTTT.

This clonotype turned up a few times. The chain carries TRBV7-3 and TRBJ2-6; possibly TRBD1 for D (6 bases). CDR3 length: 15 amino acids. Germline V gene lookup returns CDR1 SGHTA and CDR2 FQGTGA. The CDR3: CASARGYPGANVLTF. The CDR3 coding sequence is TGTGCGAGCGCTAGGGGGTACCCTGGGGCCAACGTCCTGACTTTC.

This clonotype was seen at least ten times. The V gene is TRBV30, the J gene TRBJ2-7; D may match TRBD1 or TRBD2 (5 bases each). The germline V gene encodes CDR1 GTSNPN and CDR2 SVGIG (reference sequence). Trimming removed 1 base from V and 4 bases from J, with 14 bases in between. This CDR3 has 14 amino acids. CDR3 nucleotides: TGTGCCTGGAGTGCCGGGGACCCAGAGTACGAGCAGTACTTC. Translating gives CAWSAGDPEYEQYF.

Concerning this clonotype: A much larger clone differs by one base, so this may be a read error. The V gene is TRBV20-1, the J gene TRBJ2-7; TRBD2 aligns across 8 bases. The V gene's germline CDR1 is DFQATT and CDR2 SNEGSKA (reference sequence). J gave up 7 bases and V 0 bases, and 11 bases lay outside the gene matches. CDR3 length: 15 residues. The CDR3 sequence is CSARDKREWYNEQYF. The CDR3 nucleotides are TGCAGTGCTAGAGATAAGCGGGAGTGGTACAATGAGCAGTACTTC.

This clonotype appeared many times. The V call is TRBV5-1, the J call TRBJ2-7, with D hard to call. The germline V and J ends were trimmed by 0 bases and 4 bases, with 14 bases remaining between them. The CDR3 is made up of 15 amino acids. Germline CDR1 reads SGHRS; CDR2 reads YFSETQ. The CDR3 protein is CASSLEASLDYEQYF. The DNA for the CDR3 is TGCGCCAGCAGCTTGGAGGCCTCCCTAGATTACGAGCAGTACTTC.

This clonotype was seen a handful of times. This chain links TRBV7-3 with TRBJ2-5; possibly TRBD1 or TRBD2 for D (6 bases each). Germline loops: CDR1 SGHTA, CDR2 FQGTGA. The CDR3 runs 17 residues. The V and J ends lost 0 bases and 2 bases respectively, with 16 bases between them. The CDR3 DNA sequence: TGTGCCAGCAGCTTAACAGGGGGGTCCCTTTCTCAAGAGACCCAGTACTTC. Translated, it gives CASSLTGGSLSQETQYF.

There are a few counts of this clonotype. This chain links TRBV20-1 with TRBJ2-5, with 9 bases identical to TRBD1. Germline assignment: CDR1 DFQATT and CDR2 SNEGSKA (reference sequence). Trimming removed 5 bases from V and 4 bases from J; junction bases left unmatched: 5. This CDR3 spans 13 amino acids. The CDR3 spells CSAPGTGLETQYF. In nucleotides, the CDR3 is TGCAGTGCTCCCGGGACAGGGTTAGAGACCCAGTACTTC.

Comment on this clonotype: The junction shows a germline mismatch at one end, possibly a read error. The gene calls are TRBV10-2 and TRBJ2-7; D might be TRBD2 (6 bases). CDR1 and CDR2 from the germline V gene are WSHSY and SAAADI. This CDR3 region has 12 residues. The CDR3 DNA reads TGCGCCAGCGGGGGGATATCCTGCGAGCAGTACTTC. The encoded protein is CASGGISCEQYF.

In its sample, this clonotype was seen many times. This sequence joins TRBV6-1 and TRBJ2-3, with D tentatively TRBD1 or TRBD2 (5 bases each). CDR3 length equals 14 residues. V was trimmed by 7 bases and J by 5 bases, leaving 16 bases between them. Germline values: CDR1 MNHNS, CDR2 SASEGT. The CDR3 nucleotides are TGTGCCAGCACCCGGGACCCGCGGGTAGATACGCAGTATTTT. This codes for CASTRDPRVDTQYF.

This clonotype has a count of ten or more. The CDR3 coding sequence is TGTGCCAGCAGTTTAAAGGGACTAGCGGGGCCCTACGAGCAGTACTTC. This encodes CASSLKGLAGPYEQYF. The rearrangement uses TRBV27 and TRBJ2-7, with 13 bases fitting TRBD2. The V gene end was trimmed by 2 bases and the J gene end by 2 bases; junction bases not matched to a gene: 3. Looked up from germline, CDR1 is MNHEY and CDR2 is SMNVEV (reference sequence). This CDR3 comprises 16 residues.

In this sample, this clonotype turned up many times. This rearrangement joins TRBV20-1 to TRBJ2-5, with 7 bases matching TRBD2. The CDR3 has 13 residues. Unmatched junction bases numbered 6, after V lost 6 bases and J lost 2 bases. Germline V CDR1 and CDR2: DFQATT, SNEGSKA (reference sequence). DNA for the CDR3: TGCAGTGCAACTACTAGCGCGCAAGAGACCCAGTACTTC. This encodes CSATTSAQETQYF.

The chain recombines TRBV7-9 with TRBJ1-2; no clear D. The ends were cut back, 0 bases at V and 2 bases at J, with 7 bases in the middle. Germline V gene sequence: CDR1 SEHNR, CDR2 FQNEAQ (reference sequence). The CDR3 covers 14 residues. The CDR3 coding sequence is TGTGCCAGCAGCTTAGCGCCTGCGAACTATGGCTACACCTTC. It is translated as CASSLAPANYGYTF.

Many counts were recorded for this clonotype. The V call is TRBV3-1, the J call TRBJ2-3; D uncertain. CDR3 length: 15 amino acids. Per germline, CDR1 LGHDT and CDR2 YNNKEL (reference sequence). The germline V and J ends were trimmed by 0 bases and 3 bases, with 10 bases remaining between them. The CDR3 DNA is TGTGCCAGCAGCCAAGATATTGGTGCGACAGATACGCAGTATTTT. As protein: CASSQDIGATDTQYF.

This clonotype came up many times. The rearrangement joins TRBV2 to TRBJ1-6; D gene uncertain. Germline values: CDR1 SNHLY, CDR2 FYNNEI. The CDR3 consists of 12 residues. V lost 8 bases and J lost 6, with 8 bases in between. For the CDR3, the DNA is TGTGCCAGCCAGATCGCTAATTCACCCCTCCACTTT. This encodes CASQIANSPLHF.

This clonotype appeared many times. This rearrangement joins TRBV7-8 to TRBJ2-7; D is uncertain. V lost 5 bases and J 2 bases, leaving 13 bases between the germline ends. Germline lookup yields CDR1 SGHVS and CDR2 FQNEAQ. This CDR3 has 14 amino acids. CDR3 in DNA: TGTGCCAGCAGCCTTACACCGAATCCCTACGAGCAGTACTTC. This codes for CASSLTPNPYEQYF. Combining the CDR3 with reference TRBV7-8 and TRBJ2-7 gives the whole variable domain GAGVSQSPRYKVAKRGQDVALRCDPISGHVSLFWYQQALGQGPEFLTYFQNEAQLDKSGLPSDRFFAERPEGSVSTLKIQRTQQEDSAVYLCASSLTPNPYEQYFGPGTRLTVT.

This clonotype was picked up a small number of times. The chain recombines TRBV9 with TRBJ2-7, with a possible D match to TRBD1 (7 bases). V was trimmed by 0 bases and J by 3 bases, leaving 13 bases between them. Looked up from germline, CDR1 is SGDLS and CDR2 is YYNGEE. This CDR3 has 15 residues. The CDR3 region has the DNA TGTGCCAGCAGCGTAGTGTGGAGGGGGCACTACGAGCAGTACTTC. Translation gives CASSVVWRGHYEQYF.

There are a few counts of this clonotype. This chain joins TRBV29-1 and TRBJ1-4; the D gene is possibly TRBD1 (5 bases). Germline loops: CDR1 SQVTM, CDR2 ANQGSEA. This CDR3 is built from 11 residues. V lost 7 bases and J lost 8, with 11 bases in between. The chain's CDR3 is CSAGGYEKLFF. The CDR3 DNA reads as TGCAGCGCCGGGGGGTACGAAAAACTGTTTTTT.